This TCR beta chain was observed in a study of Ad26.COV2.S vaccination and SARS-CoV-2 variants. Study observations and caveats: Measures of TCR breadth and depth may have fallen short of total T cell responses. Reported post-vaccination CD8+ and CD4+ T cell responses to spike showed substantial breadth. Vaccine and placebo recipients had similar non-spike TCR breadth.

CDR3 length: 17 residues. The V gene's germline CDR1 is PRHDT and CDR2 FYEKMQ (reference sequence). V lost 6 bases, J lost 0 bases, and 19 bases lay in between. Notes on this clone: The target antigen is unknown.

The assay was immunoSEQ multiplex PCR, and TCRdb's table has in-frame clones only and misses some. The repertoire has roughly 140,000 clones, just over 85% of them found once; the top ten carry less than 6%. The TCR comes from a human donor who had recovered from COVID-19. The material was peripheral blood, obtained after recovery from COVID-19. This chain links TRBV13 with TRBJ2-3; no clear D gene. The CDR3 region has the DNA TGTGCCAGCAGACACCTACTGAGAAAATATAGCACAGATACGCAGTATTTT. Translated: CASRHLLRKYSTDTQYF.